Each of the 14 T cell receptor beta chains below was sequenced from the same sample in a study of PD-1 blockade in classical Hodgkin lymphoma. Time point described: cycle 4 day 1 (C4D1), after about 6 weeks of nivolumab. After autologous stem cell transplantation all patients relapsed, and prior brentuximab vedotin exposure differed between cohorts. Researchers report purifying CD4+ T cells from thawed PBMCs by magnetic negative selection. Data came from immunoSEQ multiplex PCR; TCRdb stores just in-frame clones and leaves some out. The repertoire includes 27,000 or so clones, 85% to 90% of them detected once, and around 2.3% sits in the top ten. The starting material was CD4+ T cells from blood, obtained before the fourth cycle of nivolumab. The receptors shown here come from a human donor with classical Hodgkin lymphoma.

This clone is a singleton in its sample. CDR3 coding DNA: TGCGCCAGCAGCCAAGACAGGGGGATCTCCTACGAGCAGTACTTC. Protein: CASSQDRGISYEQYF. The chain uses TRBV4-3 and TRBJ2-5; 7 nucleotides line up with TRBD1. The J call is uncertain, as TRBJ2-7 better fits the DNA end. From germline, CDR1 is LGHNA and CDR2 YSLEER. The CDR3 has 15 residues.

Concerning this clone itself: At one end the junction does not follow the germline gene, possibly because of a read error. The chain employs TRBV5-1 and TRBJ1-1, with D possibly matching TRBD1 (5 bases). Germline V gene sequence: CDR1 SGHRS, CDR2 YFSETQ. This CDR3 spans 14 amino acids. The CDR3 reads CASSLEGQRVVAFF. In nucleotides, the CDR3 is TGCGCCAGCAGTTTGGAGGGGCAGCGTGTTGTCGCTTTCTTT.

This clone occurred a few times. The chain recombines TRBV6-1 with TRBJ1-2; D gene unclear. The germline V gene has CDR1 MNHNS and CDR2 SASEGT. The CDR3 sequence is 14 residues long. Trimming stripped 7 bases from V and 0 bases from J, with 12 bases between. CDR3 sequence: CASKARGTNYGYTF. Here the CDR3 DNA reads TGTGCCAGCAAGGCGAGAGGAACTAACTATGGCTACACCTTC.

CDR3 loop: CASSPDRNQPQHF. CDR3 sequence (DNA): TGTGCCAGCAGCCCCGACAGGAATCAGCCCCAGCATTTT. This chain connects TRBV7-9 to TRBJ1-5; D may be TRBD1 (6 bases). V lost 5 bases and J 4 bases, leaving 9 bases between the germline ends. CDR1 SEHNR and CDR2 FQNEAQ come from the germline V gene (reference sequence). The CDR3 contains 13 residues. The full variable domain, in which reference TRBV7-9 and TRBJ1-5 provide the parts outside the CDR3, is DTGVSQNPRHKITKRGQNVTFRCDPISEHNRLYWYRQTLGQGPEFLTYFQNEAQLEKSRLLSDRFSAERPKGSFSTLEIQRTEQGDSAMYLCASSPDRNQPQHFGDGTRLSIL.

The chain has TRBV19 and TRBJ1-5; D gene ambiguous. Between the trimmed V and J ends, which lost 2 bases and 8 bases, there was a span of 10 bases. Germline values: CDR1 LNHDA, CDR2 SQIVND (reference sequence). The CDR3 covers 13 residues. The CDR3 here is CASSISGFEPQHF. CDR3 coding DNA: TGTGCCAGTAGTATATCTGGCTTTGAGCCCCAGCATTTT.

This clone is a singleton in its sample. The V and J genes are TRBV7-9 and TRBJ1-1; D ambiguous. The CDR3 is made up of 17 amino acids. Germline-derived CDR1 and CDR2 are SEHNR and FQNEAQ (reference sequence). The V gene lost 3 bases and the J gene lost 0 bases, with 17 bases spanning the gap. Here the CDR3 DNA reads TGTGCCAGCAGCTTTAGCGCCTGGTCAGACCTGAACACTGAAGCTTTCTTT. This encodes CASSFSAWSDLNTEAFF.

The V call is TRBV5-6, the J call TRBJ1-2; D remains unclear. The CDR3 length is 16 residues. Germline CDR1 SGHDT, CDR2 YYEEEE. Trimming removed 3 bases at V and 4 bases at J, with 19 bases between. The DNA for the CDR3 is TGTGCCAGCAGCTGGATGCAAACAGAGTTAATCTATGGCTACACCTTC. Translating it yields CASSWMQTELIYGYTF.

This chain connects TRBV14 to TRBJ1-3; no clear D gene. The CDR3 is 14 residues long. Germline values: CDR1 SGHDN, CDR2 FVKESK. Trimming shortened V by 0 bases and J by 4 bases, and 7 bases separated the two germline ends. CDR3 nucleotides: TGTGCCAGCAGCCAAGATCGAGGGGGAAACACCATATATTTT. Translating gives CASSQDRGGNTIYF.

This chain uses TRBV20-1 with TRBJ1-3, with no clear D. From germline, CDR1 is DFQATT and CDR2 SNEGSKA (reference sequence). This CDR3 comprises 11 residues. V lost 3 bases to trimming and J lost 4 bases, with 4 bases between them. Here the CDR3 DNA reads TGCAGTGCTAGCCCGGGAAACACCATATATTTT. Protein: CSASPGNTIYF.

The gene calls are TRBV6-1 and TRBJ2-1; the D gene is possibly TRBD1 (6 bases). The V gene lost 3 bases and the J gene lost 11 bases, with 17 bases spanning the gap. This CDR3 comprises 14 residues. In germline, CDR1 is MNHNS, CDR2 SASEGT. DNA for the CDR3: TGTGCCAGCAGTGAGGCGCAGGGGTGGGGTAAGCAGTTCTTC. Encoded protein: CASSEAQGWGKQFF.

The gene calls are TRBV29-1 and TRBJ1-5; D gene uncertain. Trimming left V 4 bases short and J 4 bases short, with 11 bases between. There are 13 residues in the CDR3. Per germline, CDR1 SQVTM and CDR2 ANQGSEA. CDR3 sequence reads: CSVGKSANQPQHF. The CDR3 DNA reads TGCAGCGTTGGAAAAAGCGCTAATCAGCCCCAGCATTTT.

This clone was recorded only once. V and J are TRBV2 and TRBJ1-5; 7 nucleotides agree with TRBD1. Unmatched junction bases numbered 8, after V lost 9 bases and J lost 3 bases. The germline gives CDR1 SNHLY, CDR2 FYNNEI. CDR3 size: 14 residues. CDR3 region: CASLRDSLNQPQHF. The CDR3, as DNA: TGTGCCAGTCTGAGGGACAGTCTCAATCAGCCCCAGCATTTT.

This chain joins TRBV14 and TRBJ1-6; unclear D gene. This CDR3 region has 16 residues. Per the germline V gene, CDR1 is SGHDN and CDR2 is FVKESK. The ends were cut back, 1 base at V and 4 bases at J, with 11 bases in the middle. CDR3 region: CASSQVVRSYNSPLHF. The CDR3 nucleotides read TGTGCCAGCAGCCAAGTGGTCAGGAGTTATAATTCACCCCTCCACTTT.

The chain links TRBV4-1 to TRBJ2-3, with a weak D call TRBD1 (6 bases). Germline V gives CDR1 MGHRA, CDR2 YSYEKL. The ends were cut back, 2 bases at V and 3 bases at J, with 15 bases in the middle. The CDR3 runs to 16 residues. CDR3 in DNA: TGCGCCAGCAGCCAAACCGGGACAAGTGGAACAGATACGCAGTATTTT. Its translation is CASSQTGTSGTDTQYF.